Listed below are T cell receptor beta chains from one sample, sequenced in a study of shared clonotypes between healthy human individuals. Libraries were prepared by immunoSEQ multiplex PCR; TCRdb keeps only in-frame clonotypes and omits some of them. This sample has about 2.4 million clones, with 80% to 95% found just once. What was sequenced was naive CD4+ T cells from PBMCs. These receptors came from a man aged 18 to 29 in good health. Some clones in this sample may be carry-over from other donors' samples. Both conserved end residues are part of each CDR3. D genes are given only for firm matches. Only some rows state a clone size, as once, few, many or a class for expanded clones.

clone size: NA
V gene: TRBV19
J gene: TRBJ1-5
D gene: NA
CDR3 DNA: TGTGCCAGTAGTCGAACAGCTAGCAATCAGCCCCAGCATTTT
CDR3 protein: CASSRTASNQPQHF

clone size: once
V gene: TRBV19
J gene: TRBJ1-2
D gene: NA
CDR3 DNA: TGTGCCAGTAGGGTACGAAGCGGCTACACCTTC
CDR3 protein: CASRVRSGYTF

clone size: NA
V gene: TRBV12-5
J gene: TRBJ1-2
D gene: NA
CDR3 DNA: TGTGCTAGTGCGGCGAACGGAGCTAACTATGGCTACACCTTC
CDR3 protein: CASAANGANYGYTF

clone size: NA
V gene: TRBV18
J gene: TRBJ2-7
D gene: NA
CDR3 DNA: TGTGCCAGCTCACTCCTGGCAGCTACCTACGAGCAGTACTTC
CDR3 protein: CASSLLAATYEQYF

clone size: NA
V gene: TRBV30
J gene: TRBJ2-1
D gene: TRBD2
CDR3 DNA: TGTGCCTGGAGTGTACAGACTAGCAGATCCTACAATGAGCAGTTCTTC
CDR3 protein: CAWSVQTSRSYNEQFF

clone size: NA
V gene: TRBV6-1
J gene: TRBJ2-3
D gene: NA
CDR3 DNA: TGTGCCAGCAGTGGAAGATCTACCCCCACCAAAGATACGCAGTATTTT
CDR3 protein: CASSGRSTPTKDTQYF

clone size: NA
V gene: TRBV9
J gene: TRBJ2-2
D gene: NA
CDR3 DNA: TGTGCCAGCAGCGTAAGAGGTAGCCCGAACACCGGGGAGCTGTTTTTT
CDR3 protein: CASSVRGSPNTGELFF

clone size: NA
V gene: TRBV15
J gene: TRBJ2-7
D gene: TRBD2
CDR3 DNA: TGTGCCACCCGCCAGCGGGGTGCCTACGAGCAGTACTTC
CDR3 protein: CATRQRGAYEQYF

clone size: NA
V gene: TRBV15
J gene: TRBJ2-7
D gene: TRBD1
CDR3 DNA: TGTGCCACCAGCAGAGAACAGGGGCTTGGGTGGAACGAGCAGTACTTC
CDR3 protein: CATSREQGLGWNEQYF

clone size: few
V gene: TRBV15
J gene: TRBJ2-7
D gene: NA
CDR3 DNA: TGTGCCACCAGCAGGCCAGGTTCCTACGAGCAGTACTTC
CDR3 protein: CATSRPGSYEQYF

clone size: once
V gene: TRBV19
J gene: TRBJ1-1
D gene: NA
CDR3 DNA: TGTGCCAGTAGTATAGGGGTCGACACTGAAGCTTTCTTT
CDR3 protein: CASSIGVDTEAFF

clone size: NA
V gene: TRBV7-7
J gene: TRBJ2-3
D gene: TRBD1
CDR3 DNA: TGTGCCAGCAGTAAGGACAGGGGCACAGATACGCAGTATTTT
CDR3 protein: CASSKDRGTDTQYF

clone size: NA
V gene: TRBV9
J gene: TRBJ2-1
D gene: NA
CDR3 DNA: TGTGCCAGCAGCGTAGCCCTACTCCCCAGTGAGCAGTTCTTC
CDR3 protein: CASSVALLPSEQFF

clone size: NA
V gene: TRBV6-6
J gene: TRBJ2-4
D gene: NA
CDR3 DNA: TGTGCCAGCAGTCCCCAAAGAGCCAAAAACATTCAGTACTTC
CDR3 protein: CASSPQRAKNIQYF

clone size: NA
V gene: TRBV2
J gene: TRBJ1-5
D gene: NA
CDR3 DNA: TGTGCCAGCAGTGTGGGGGCTGAGCAGCCCCAGCATTTT
CDR3 protein: CASSVGAEQPQHF

clone size: NA
V gene: TRBV5-4
J gene: TRBJ2-3
D gene: TRBD2
CDR3 DNA: TGTGCCAGCAGCTTGGAGCGGGAGGTGGGGGATACGCAGTATTTT
CDR3 protein: CASSLEREVGDTQYF

clone size: NA
V gene: TRBV18
J gene: TRBJ2-3
D gene: TRBD2
CDR3 DNA: TGTGCCAGCCAGCCGGGACTAGCGGGAGTGGATACGCAGTATTTT
CDR3 protein: CASQPGLAGVDTQYF

clone size: NA
V gene: TRBV21-1
J gene: TRBJ2-1
D gene: NA
CDR3 DNA: TGTGCCAGCAGCAAAGCCCCGACTAGCGGGAGTGTCAATGAGCAGTTCTTC
CDR3 protein: CASSKAPTSGSVNEQFF

clone size: NA
V gene: TRBV29-1
J gene: TRBJ2-5
D gene: NA
CDR3 DNA: TGCAGCGCAGGGGGGGGACAACCCCAAGAGACCCAGTACTTC
CDR3 protein: CSAGGGQPQETQYF

clone size: NA
V gene: TRBV4-2
J gene: TRBJ2-7
D gene: TRBD2
CDR3 DNA: TGTGCCAGCAGCCAGGGACTAGCGGAGAGCTCCTACGAGCAGTACTTC
CDR3 protein: CASSQGLAESSYEQYF

clone size: NA
V gene: TRBV30
J gene: TRBJ2-3
D gene: TRBD2
CDR3 DNA: TGTGCCTGGAGTGTGCGGGCGGGAGGGGTTGAGTCGCAGTATTTT
CDR3 protein: CAWSVRAGGVESQYF

clone size: NA
V gene: TRBV5-6
J gene: TRBJ2-5
D gene: NA
CDR3 DNA: TGTGCCAGCAGCTTGGGGGGGCCGGAGACCCAGTACTTC
CDR3 protein: CASSLGGPETQYF

clone size: NA
V gene: TRBV10-1
J gene: TRBJ2-3
D gene: NA
CDR3 DNA: TGCGCCAGCAGTGACCGCTCCCGGGACCTCACAGATACGCAGTATTTT
CDR3 protein: CASSDRSRDLTDTQYF

clone size: once
V gene: TRBV13
J gene: TRBJ2-2
D gene: NA
CDR3 DNA: TGTGCCAGCAGCTTAGGCGGGAAGAACACCGGGGAGCTGTTTTTT
CDR3 protein: CASSLGGKNTGELFF

clone size: NA
V gene: TRBV9
J gene: TRBJ1-1
D gene: NA
CDR3 DNA: TGTGCCAGCAGCGTGGGGGGAGCCATGAACACTGAAGCTTTCTTT
CDR3 protein: CASSVGGAMNTEAFF

clone size: NA
V gene: TRBV14
J gene: TRBJ1-2
D gene: NA
CDR3 DNA: TGTGCCAGCAGCCAAGACACGGGCCCAGCTAACTATGGCTACACCTTC
CDR3 protein: CASSQDTGPANYGYTF

clone size: NA
V gene: TRBV10-3
J gene: TRBJ2-7
D gene: NA
CDR3 DNA: TGTGCCATCAGTGAGTCGTCCGCAAAGACCTACGAGCAGTACTTC
CDR3 protein: CAISESSAKTYEQYF

clone size: NA
V gene: TRBV6-1
J gene: TRBJ2-5
D gene: NA
CDR3 DNA: TGTGCCAGCAGTGCCAGGTCGCAACCCGGTGGAGGGACCCAGTACTTC
CDR3 protein: CASSARSQPGGGTQYF

clone size: NA
V gene: TRBV7-2
J gene: TRBJ2-2
D gene: NA
CDR3 DNA: TGTGCCAGCAGCTTAGCGGTCGGGGTCCCCGGGGAGCTGTTTTTT
CDR3 protein: CASSLAVGVPGELFF

clone size: NA
V gene: TRBV6-1
J gene: TRBJ2-5
D gene: TRBD2
CDR3 DNA: TGTGCCAGCAGTGGAAGACTAGCGGGAGAAGACGGGACCCAGTACTTC
CDR3 protein: CASSGRLAGEDGTQYF

clone size: NA
V gene: TRBV2
J gene: TRBJ2-3
D gene: NA
CDR3 DNA: TGTGCCAGCAGATCTTTGACAATTAGCACAGATACGCAGTATTTT
CDR3 protein: CASRSLTISTDTQYF

clone size: NA
V gene: TRBV28
J gene: TRBJ1-5
D gene: NA
CDR3 DNA: TGTGCCAGCAGTTTAGGACAGCCCAATCAGCCCCAGCATTTT
CDR3 protein: CASSLGQPNQPQHF

clone size: NA
V gene: TRBV25-1
J gene: TRBJ1-1
D gene: NA
CDR3 DNA: TGTGCCAGCAGTGAACCTGACAGACCCACTGAAGCTTTCTTT
CDR3 protein: CASSEPDRPTEAFF

clone size: NA
V gene: TRBV7-8
J gene: TRBJ1-5
D gene: TRBD1
CDR3 DNA: TGTGCCAGCAGCCGAGGCCGAAGAATCGAACAGGGGGCGAGAGGCAATCAGCCCCAGCATTTT
CDR3 protein: CASSRGRRIEQGARGNQPQHF

clone size: NA
V gene: TRBV4-2
J gene: TRBJ1-1
D gene: NA
CDR3 DNA: TGTGCCAGCAGCCAAGGTCCGGAGACGGGCAACACTGAAGCTTTCTTT
CDR3 protein: CASSQGPETGNTEAFF

clone size: NA
V gene: TRBV29-1
J gene: TRBJ2-7
D gene: TRBD2
CDR3 DNA: TGCAGCGGGATACTGGCGGGAGTTACCTACGAGCAGTACTTC
CDR3 protein: CSGILAGVTYEQYF

clone size: NA
V gene: TRBV9
J gene: TRBJ2-6
D gene: NA
CDR3 DNA: TGTGCCAGCAGCGTAGGTCGACAGACCAACGTCCTGACTTTC
CDR3 protein: CASSVGRQTNVLTF

clone size: NA
V gene: TRBV5-5
J gene: TRBJ1-3
D gene: NA
CDR3 DNA: TGTGCCAGCAGCTTGAGTAAGCTTTCCTCTGGAAACACCATATATTTT
CDR3 protein: CASSLSKLSSGNTIYF

clone size: NA
V gene: TRBV5-1
J gene: TRBJ2-2
D gene: NA
CDR3 DNA: TGCGCCAGCAGCCTAAACCCGCCAAACACCGGGGAGCTGTTTTTT
CDR3 protein: CASSLNPPNTGELFF

clone size: NA
V gene: TRBV2
J gene: TRBJ2-1
D gene: NA
CDR3 DNA: TGTGCCATCCAAAAATCTGGCTCCTACAATGAGCAGTTCTTC
CDR3 protein: CAIQKSGSYNEQFF

clone size: NA
V gene: TRBV5-4
J gene: TRBJ1-1
D gene: NA
CDR3 DNA: TGTGCCAGCAGCTTGGTCGGTTTGGTCACTGAAGCTTTCTTT
CDR3 protein: CASSLVGLVTEAFF

clone size: NA
V gene: TRBV7-3
J gene: TRBJ2-1
D gene: TRBD2
CDR3 DNA: TGTGCCAGCAGCTTAGGACTAGCGGGCGACGAGCAGTTCTTC
CDR3 protein: CASSLGLAGDEQFF

clone size: NA
V gene: TRBV2
J gene: TRBJ1-5
D gene: TRBD1
CDR3 DNA: TGTGCCAGCGATACAGGGGGCAATCAGCCCCAGCATTTT
CDR3 protein: CASDTGGNQPQHF

clone size: NA
V gene: TRBV5-1
J gene: TRBJ1-2
D gene: NA
CDR3 DNA: TGCGCCAGCAGCTCCCCGGGACGCGGCTACACCTTC
CDR3 protein: CASSSPGRGYTF

clone size: NA
V gene: TRBV7-9
J gene: TRBJ2-1
D gene: NA
CDR3 DNA: TGTGCCAGCAGCTTTCGGACCTCCTACAATGAGCAGTTCTTC
CDR3 protein: CASSFRTSYNEQFF

clone size: NA
V gene: TRBV6-5
J gene: TRBJ1-2
D gene: NA
CDR3 DNA: TGTGCCAGCAGTTCTGGGACGGGGTATCACTATGGCTACACCTTC
CDR3 protein: CASSSGTGYHYGYTF

clone size: NA
V gene: TRBV11-3
J gene: TRBJ2-1
D gene: NA
CDR3 DNA: TGTGCCAGCAGCTCAACGAGGGTAACTGAGCAGTTCTTC
CDR3 protein: CASSSTRVTEQFF